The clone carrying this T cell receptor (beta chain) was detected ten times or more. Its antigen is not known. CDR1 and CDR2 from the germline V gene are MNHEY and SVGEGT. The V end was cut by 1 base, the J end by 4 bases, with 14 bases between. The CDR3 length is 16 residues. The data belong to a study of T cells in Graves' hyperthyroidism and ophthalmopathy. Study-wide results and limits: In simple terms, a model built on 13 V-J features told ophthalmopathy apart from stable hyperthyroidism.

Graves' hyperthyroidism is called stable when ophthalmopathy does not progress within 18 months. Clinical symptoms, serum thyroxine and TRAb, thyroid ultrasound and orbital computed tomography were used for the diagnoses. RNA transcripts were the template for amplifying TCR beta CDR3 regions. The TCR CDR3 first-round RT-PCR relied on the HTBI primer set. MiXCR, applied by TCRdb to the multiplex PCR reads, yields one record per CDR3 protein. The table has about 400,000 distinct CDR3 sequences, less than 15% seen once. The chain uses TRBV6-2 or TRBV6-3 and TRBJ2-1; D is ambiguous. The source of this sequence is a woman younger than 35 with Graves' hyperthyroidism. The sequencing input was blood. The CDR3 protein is CASSYWRKRPYNEQFF. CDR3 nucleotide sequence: TGTGCCAGCAGTTACTGGCGGAAGAGGCCTTACAATGAGCAGTTCTTC.